These T cell receptor beta chains were read from a single sample in a study of vaccination and CD4 T cells after COVID-19. TCRdb reprocessed the PCR reads via MiXCR and lists one record per CDR3 protein. The top ten hold 40% of the sample, which has about 8,500 distinct CDR3 sequences, approximately 51% seen once. Antigens of these TCRs are unknown. Material for sequencing was CD4+ T cells from blood, cultured in vitro. The receptors here all came from a human donor who had recovered from COVID-19. The CDR3 runs from the conserved cysteine through the conserved F or W.

TRBV20-1,TRBJ2-7,CSARDVAGGTYEQYF
TRBV27,TRBJ1-2,CASSSDRNYGYTF
TRBV7-3,TRBJ2-3,CASSLLGGTDTQYF
TRBV29-1,TRBJ2-1,CSSLTRGYNEQFF
TRBV24-1,TRBJ2-1,CATSDQTASSYNEQFF
TRBV7-2,TRBJ2-7,CASALRGGPLEQYF
TRBV5-1,TRBJ2-1,CASSLAALAGGNEQFF
TRBV7-3,TRBJ2-3,CASSLKLAETSTDTQYF
TRBV6-5,TRBJ2-1,CASSYAAGGYNEQFF
TRBV7-2,TRBJ2-7,CASSLGWSSGYYEQYF
TRBV30,TRBJ2-7,CAWSAAYEQYF
TRBV6-1,TRBJ2-3,CASIPSGTDTQYF
TRBV7-3,TRBJ2-5,CASSSGQPGETQYF
TRBV11-3,TRBJ2-5,CASSYSSAGVLAGVPETQYF
TRBV5-4,TRBJ2-7,CASSVGAPYEQYF
TRBV11-2,TRBJ2-7,CASSRTPQGSYEQYF
TRBV10-3,TRBJ1-5,CAIGSDSNQPQHF